A selection of T cell receptor beta chains follows, all from one sample in a study of cytomegalovirus exposure and HLA in healthy donors. This table comes from immunoSEQ multiplex PCR, and its TCRdb copy is limited to in-frame clones, with some not included. Among more than 140,000 clones listed, almost 85% were seen once. Sequenced input: PBMCs. The origin of the receptors is a man aged 30 to 39 in good health and CMV-seropositive. Each CDR3 is given with its conserved first and last residue.

J gene: TRBJ1-5
V gene: TRBV15
CDR3 protein: CATSRDRVAQPQHF

J gene: TRBJ2-1
V gene: TRBV7-9
CDR3 protein: CASSLGRLAGASSYNEQFF

J gene: TRBJ2-7
V gene: TRBV7-9
CDR3 protein: CSSSQGSGIFTHEQYF

J gene: TRBJ2-2
V gene: TRBV27
CDR3 protein: CASSLSSGANTGELFF

J gene: TRBJ2-7
V gene: TRBV9
CDR3 protein: CASSPRPTVYYEQYF

J gene: TRBJ2-7
V gene: TRBV7-9
CDR3 protein: CASSLEGDSEQYF

J gene: TRBJ1-5
V gene: TRBV5-6
CDR3 protein: CASSLVQGGSNQPQHF

J gene: TRBJ1-5
V gene: TRBV21-1
CDR3 protein: CASRPQGPNQPQHF

J gene: TRBJ1-2
V gene: TRBV7-2
CDR3 protein: CASSPAPTANYGYTF

J gene: TRBJ2-3
V gene: TRBV9
CDR3 protein: CASSADLVTSGGDTQYF

J gene: TRBJ2-3
V gene: TRBV5-1
CDR3 protein: CASSFTFTDTQYF

J gene: TRBJ2-2
V gene: TRBV9
CDR3 protein: CASSVVGGVAGELFF

J gene: TRBJ1-5
V gene: TRBV28
CDR3 protein: CASRMGHTNSNQPQHF

J gene: TRBJ2-4
V gene: TRBV6-1
CDR3 protein: CASGRDRFGIQYF

J gene: TRBJ2-3
V gene: TRBV2
CDR3 protein: CASSEVREADTQYF

J gene: TRBJ1-4
V gene: TRBV6-7
CDR3 protein: CASSYVPGGQKLFF

J gene: TRBJ2-2
V gene: TRBV4-1
CDR3 protein: CASSSLGLAGPGELFF

J gene: TRBJ2-7
V gene: TRBV6-5
CDR3 protein: CASSYYSGTSRYEQYF

J gene: TRBJ2-7
V gene: TRBV7-2
CDR3 protein: CASTPTFLGAYEQYF

J gene: TRBJ1-6
V gene: TRBV28
CDR3 protein: CASSEAPLPQLGCHF

J gene: TRBJ2-7
V gene: TRBV5-1
CDR3 protein: CASSPLAGYEQYF

J gene: TRBJ2-1
V gene: TRBV14
CDR3 protein: CASSAVAASSYNEQFF

J gene: TRBJ1-2
V gene: TRBV28
CDR3 protein: CASRDAGQGNGYTF

J gene: TRBJ1-2
V gene: TRBV18
CDR3 protein: CASSPLDGAYGYTF

J gene: TRBJ1-1
V gene: TRBV2
CDR3 protein: CASSVLVTGPMNTEAFF